This T cell receptor (beta chain) was sequenced in a study of blood T cells in healthy people across ages. Study-wide results and limits: More naive CD4+ cells and higher diversity marked long-lived donors relative to aged donors. What prevented conclusive comparison of naive and antigen-experienced cells was that PBMCs were unsorted. The unknown donor CMV status may have confounded expanded clonotype changes.

The ends were cut back, 0 bases at V and 2 bases at J, with 10 bases in the middle. CDR1 is MNHEY, CDR2 SVGAGI, per germline. The CDR3 spans 16 residues. A word on this clonotype: Antigen: not known.

The authors ran a second PCR of 7 to 11 cycles using a sample-barcoded 5' primer and a J-beta primer mix. TCRdb re-derived calls from the 5' RACE reads in MiXCR, one entry per CDR3 protein. The sample has over 750,000 distinct CDR3 sequences, around 25% seen once. This sample also belongs to another study, concerning T cells of mothers and their children. From that study: Mother-child pairs who were related displayed a slightly higher overlap than unrelated pairs, a difference that was non-significant.

The receptor's source is a boy aged 10-17 years in good health. Sequenced material: blood. The V and J genes are TRBV6-5 and TRBJ2-2; D is undetermined. CDR3 sequence reads: CASSYSSDTNTGELFF. The CDR3 DNA follows: TGTGCCAGCAGTTACTCCTCCGACACCAACACCGGGGAGCTGTTTTTT.